This TCR beta chain emerged from a study of blood T cell repertoires in COVID-19. Looking at the study overall: Sample material is recorded as cDNA or gDNA derived from T cells, B-cell-depleted T cells, or PBMCs.

Germline V gene lookup returns CDR1 LNHDA and CDR2 SQIVND (reference sequence). This CDR3 has 11 residues. The ends were cut back, 6 bases at V and 6 bases at J, with 6 bases in the middle. The table came from immunoSEQ multiplex PCR; TCRdb's copy has only in-frame clones and leaves some out. The sample consists of about 310,000 clones, approximately 86% of them appearing once. The TCR originated in a man between 65 and 85 years old with acute or convalescent COVID-19. The sequencing input was peripheral blood. V gene TRBV19 combines with J gene TRBJ1-5; tentative D call: TRBD1 (5 bases). The CDR3 region has the DNA TGTGCCAGTAGCGGGGGTCAGCCCCAGCATTTT. Translating gives CASSGGQPQHF.